Listed here are 22 T cell receptor beta chains from one sample, sequenced in a study of OX40 agonist ivuxolimab in advanced cancers. The protocol was immunoSEQ multiplex PCR, while the TCRdb copy is restricted to in-frame clones and leaves out a portion. The sample lists tens of thousands of clones; around nine tenths were seen once. Sequenced material: CD4+ or CD8+ T cells sorted from blood, taken in a trial of the OX40 agonist ivuxolimab. Receptors were obtained from an adult with an advanced solid tumor such as melanoma, head and neck, liver or kidney cancer.

The chain has TRBV2 and TRBJ2-7; 9 positions agree with TRBD2. Trimming removed 4 bases from V and 2 bases from J; junction bases left unmatched: 12. This CDR3 region has 17 residues. Germline-derived CDR1 and CDR2 are SNHLY and FYNNEI. The chain's CDR3 is CASSASGRSTTPYEQYF. Here the CDR3 DNA reads TGTGCCAGCAGTGCGAGCGGGAGGTCCACAACCCCCTACGAGCAGTACTTC.

Notes on this clone: This CDR3 is also generated by other DNA sequences in the sample. J is TRBJ1-1 and V is TRBV5-1; 7 bases agree with TRBD1. The V gene end was trimmed by 0 bases and the J gene end by 1 base; junction bases not matched to a gene: 3. CDR1 SGHRS and CDR2 YFSETQ come from the germline V gene. CDR3 length: 15 residues. The CDR3 protein is CASSLAGQANTEAFF. The CDR3 DNA follows: TGCGCCAGCAGCTTGGCCGGACAGGCGAACACTGAAGCTTTCTTT.

V gene TRBV6-5 combines with J gene TRBJ1-2; the match to TRBD1 covers 7 bases. Unmatched junction bases numbered 11, after V lost 2 bases and J lost 5 bases. The CDR3 has 16 residues. The germline V gene has CDR1 MNHEY and CDR2 SVGAGI. The CDR3 reads CASSYRGQGRRYGYTF. Written as DNA, the CDR3 is TGTGCCAGCAGTTACAGGGGGCAGGGAAGGAGGTATGGCTACACCTTC.

The chain combines TRBV5-5 with TRBJ1-4; possibly TRBD1 for D (6 bases). With 5 bases removed from V and 0 bases from J, the gap between germline ends came to 20 bases. Germline CDR1 reads SGHKS; CDR2 reads YYEKEE (reference sequence). This CDR3 contains 18 residues. Written as DNA, the CDR3 is TGTGCCAGCAGACTGTGGCTAAGCCGGACAGCAACTAATGAAAAACTGTTTTTT. Translated: CASRLWLSRTATNEKLFF.

The chain's CDR3 is CASRLAGPSSTDTQYF. For the CDR3, the DNA is TGCGCCAGTAGACTAGCGGGACCTTCCTCCACAGATACGCAGTATTTT. This rearrangement joins TRBV10-2 to TRBJ2-3; 11 bases align to TRBD2. Germline lookup yields CDR1 WSHSY and CDR2 SAAADI. This CDR3 is 16 amino acids long. J was trimmed by 2 bases and V by 9 bases; bases with no gene match: 10.

J is TRBJ2-7 and V is TRBV11-2; maybe TRBD1 (5 bases). There are 15 residues in the CDR3. CDR1 and CDR2 (germline): SGHAT, FQNNGV. V shed 4 bases and J shed 0 bases, with 13 bases lying between them. The CDR3 nucleotides are TGTGCCAGCAGCTGGGTCGGACACCTCTCCTACGAGCAGTACTTC. It specifies CASSWVGHLSYEQYF.

CDR3 sequence (DNA): TGTGCCAGCAGTTCTACACGGACTAGCGGCGGAGATACGCAGTATTTT. It yields the protein CASSSTRTSGGDTQYF. The rearrangement joins TRBV2 to TRBJ2-3; 10 nucleotides line up with TRBD2. This CDR3 is 16 amino acids long. V shed 5 bases and J 5 bases; nucleotides not matched to a gene: 10. Germline-derived CDR1 and CDR2 are SNHLY and FYNNEI.

The genes are TRBV19 and TRBJ1-6, with TRBD1 as a possible D gene (6 bases). The CDR3 is 18 amino acids. The germline V gene encodes CDR1 LNHDA and CDR2 SQIVND (reference sequence). Trimming removed 1 base at V and 6 bases at J, with 19 bases between. CDR3 coding DNA: TGTGCCAGTAGTATAGGTGGAGGGGGGCGCATTGGTAATTCACCCCTCCACTTT. This codes for CASSIGGGGRIGNSPLHF.

This clone occurred once. This chain uses TRBV21-1 with TRBJ1-4; the table's D gene call, TRBD1, was not cross checked with the DNA. TRBV21-1 is a listed pseudogene. The CDR3 runs to 13 residues. CDR3 coding DNA: TGTGCCAGCAGCTGCCAGGTCTGGGAAAAACTGTTTTTT. Amino acids: CASSCQVWEKLFF.

The chain combines TRBV19 with TRBJ1-1; TRBD1 might be the D (5 bases). The V gene's germline CDR1 is LNHDA and CDR2 SQIVND (reference sequence). The CDR3 is made up of 14 amino acids. V lost 5 bases and J 6 bases, leaving 16 bases between the germline ends. The CDR3 bases are TGTGCCAGTAGTGTCAGACAGAAGCGGGCTGAAGCTTTCTTT. Its protein is CASSVRQKRAEAFF.

This clone was seen once. Here the CDR3 DNA reads TGTGCCAGCAGCTTCGGGGGGGCAGGGACAGATACGCAGTATTTT. It codes for CASSFGGAGTDTQYF. V usage is TRBV7-2 and J usage is TRBJ2-3; 8 bases match TRBD2. V trimming: 3 bases; J trimming: 3 bases; junction bases outside the gene matches: 5. The V gene's germline CDR1 is SGHTA and CDR2 FQGNSA. The CDR3 totals 15 residues.

V is TRBV13 and J is TRBJ1-4, with 7 bases fitting TRBD1. Trimming cost V 6 bases and J 6 bases; bases outside gene matches: 4. The CDR3 loop spans 13 amino acids. CDR1 and CDR2 (germline): PRHDT, FYEKMQ (reference sequence). CDR3 region: CASRNDRDEKLFF. CDR3 in DNA: TGTGCCAGCAGAAATGACAGGGATGAAAAACTGTTTTTT.

The chain employs TRBV18 and TRBJ1-1; 7 nucleotides agree with TRBD1. Per the germline V gene, CDR1 is KGHSH and CDR2 is LQKENI. The V segment lost 5 bases and the J segment 3 bases; nucleotides outside the gene matches: 6. The length of the CDR3 is 14 residues. The CDR3, as DNA: TGTGCCAGCTCATACTACAGGGGCGACACTGAAGCTTTCTTT. Translating gives CASSYYRGDTEAFF.

The V gene is TRBV27, the J gene TRBJ2-3, with D possibly being TRBD1 (5 bases). Trimming left V 6 bases short and J 1 base short, with 11 bases between. Germline V gene lookup returns CDR1 MNHEY and CDR2 SMNVEV (reference sequence). The CDR3 totals 14 residues. This CDR3 reads CASSVGHRTDTQYF. The DNA of the CDR3 is TGTGCCAGCAGCGTAGGACACCGCACAGATACGCAGTATTTT.

The chain has TRBV5-1 and TRBJ1-1; tentatively, D is TRBD1 (5 bases). Germline V gene sequence: CDR1 SGHRS, CDR2 YFSETQ. V lost 0 bases, J lost 0 bases, and 12 bases lay in between. There are 16 residues in the CDR3. DNA for the CDR3: TGCGCCAGCAGCTTGGGCACAGGTCACATGAACACTGAAGCTTTCTTT. Translated: CASSLGTGHMNTEAFF.

The chain uses TRBV5-4 and TRBJ1-2; D gene unclear. CDR1 and CDR2 from the germline V gene are SGHNT and YYREEE (reference sequence). Trimming took 2 bases from V and 2 from J, leaving 7 bases between them. This CDR3 contains 13 residues. CDR3 sequence: CASSFGRNYGYTF. DNA of the CDR3: TGTGCCAGCAGCTTCGGCAGAAACTATGGCTACACCTTC.

This sequence joins TRBV6-1 and TRBJ1-5, with TRBD1 matching 9 bases. Trimming at V came to 7 bases and at J to 6 bases, leaving 7 bases not matched to a gene. CDR3 length: 14 amino acids. Per germline, CDR1 MNHNS and CDR2 SASEGT. CDR3 loop: CASIVRTGVQPQHF. The CDR3 region has the DNA TGTGCCAGCATCGTTAGGACAGGGGTTCAGCCCCAGCATTTT.

The rearrangement uses TRBV7-2 and TRBJ2-3; D unresolved. Germline V gives CDR1 SGHTA, CDR2 FQGNSA. Trimming removed 2 bases at V and 0 bases at J, with 3 bases between. CDR3 length: 13 residues. CDR3: CASSLLSTDTQYF. The DNA of the CDR3 is TGTGCCAGCAGCTTACTTAGCACAGATACGCAGTATTTT.

The CDR3 DNA sequence: TGTGCCAGCAGTGCCGGCCCCTATGGCTACACCTTC. Translation gives CASSAGPYGYTF. J is TRBJ1-2 and V is TRBV6-4; D unclear. CDR1 MRHNA and CDR2 SNTAGT come from the germline V gene. The CDR3 is made up of 12 amino acids. Trimming took off 4 bases at V and 4 bases at J, with 7 bases between the two ends.

The rearrangement uses TRBV14 and TRBJ1-1; maybe TRBD1 (5 bases). CDR3 length equals 17 residues. Germline CDR1 SGHDN, CDR2 FVKESK. V dropped 0 bases and J dropped 4 bases, with 18 bases sitting between them. CDR3 coding DNA: TGTGCCAGCAGCCAAGATCTCCAAGGGGATTTTGGCACTGAAGCTTTCTTT. It encodes CASSQDLQGDFGTEAFF.

V and J are TRBV7-9 and TRBJ1-3; 9 nucleotides agree with TRBD1. Looked up from germline, CDR1 is SEHNR and CDR2 is FQNEAQ (reference sequence). The CDR3 is made up of 15 amino acids. V lost 5 bases, J lost 2 bases, and 4 bases stayed unmatched. The CDR3 DNA sequence: TGTGCCAGCAGCACTTACAGGGGGCCTGGAAACACCATATATTTT. It is translated as CASSTYRGPGNTIYF.

The gene calls are TRBV5-1 and TRBJ2-3; D remains ambiguous. V was pared by 4 bases and J by 3 bases, with 12 bases between. Looked up from germline, CDR1 is SGHRS and CDR2 is YFSETQ. The length of the CDR3 is 14 residues. The CDR3 reads CASSPDPGTDTQYF. CDR3 DNA sequence: TGCGCCAGCAGCCCTGACCCAGGAACAGATACGCAGTATTTT. The full variable domain, in which reference TRBV5-1 and TRBJ2-3 provide the parts outside the CDR3, is KAGVTQTPRYLIKTRGQQVTLSCSPISGHRSVSWYQQTPGQGLQFLFEYFSETQRNKGNFPGRFSGRQFSNSRSEMNVSTLELGDSALYLCASSPDPGTDTQYFGPGTRLTVL.